This TCR beta chain was recorded in a study of blood T cell repertoires in COVID-19. As originally analysed: Amplification from reference gene primers served as the basis for estimated nucleated cell counts. Profiling relied on immunoSEQ multiplex PCR, and the TCRdb table lists in-frame clones only, not all of them. V and J calls plus clone size are reproduced from that table; the DNA served to infer D and trimming. The profile shows tens of thousands of clones, 75% to 90% of them singletons. Judged by abundance, this clone is medium-sized (0.01 to 0.1%). What was sequenced was peripheral blood. This sequence was found in a man aged 65 to 79 with acute or convalescent COVID-19.

The CDR3 coding sequence is TGTGCCAGCAGCTTAGCCGAGGAGGGCCAAGAGACCCAGTACTTC. This codes for CASSLAEEGQETQYF. The chain carries TRBV11-3 and TRBJ2-5; a possible D gene is TRBD2 (6 bases). CDR1 SGHNT and CDR2 YENEEA come from the germline V gene. CDR3 length: 15 amino acids. Trimming pared 1 base from V and 1 base from J, leaving 10 bases between.